What follows describes a single T cell receptor (beta chain). Authors' data handling: Estimation of nucleated cell counts was performed using reference gene primer amplification. Sequenced by immunoSEQ multiplex PCR; TCRdb stores in-frame clones only, minus some. V, J and clone size were drawn from that table, and D and trimming were deduced from the DNA. The sample has more than 200,000 clones, roughly 86% seen once. Recovery among Cohort 3 donors was established by two negative PCRs, clearance, or symptom resolution. Trimming took 0 bases from V and 5 from J, leaving 8 bases between them. CDR1 and CDR2 from the germline V gene are WSHSY and SAAADI. CDR3 length equals 15 residues. This entry belongs to a study of blood T cell repertoires in COVID-19. Across the study: The origin of the acute and convalescent COVID-19 samples was the United States, Italy and Spain. T cells, B-cell-depleted T cells, or PBMCs supplied cDNA or gDNA.

The specimen sequenced was PBMCs or T cells enriched from blood (not recorded which). The V and J genes are TRBV10-2 and TRBJ1-6, with no clear D. This sequence originates from a woman aged 50 to 65 who had recovered from COVID-19. The CDR3 DNA reads TGCGCCAGCAGTGAGTCGATTCAGAATAATTCACCCCTCCACTTT. Its translation: CASSESIQNNSPLHF.